Listed below are T cell receptor beta chains from one sample, sequenced in a study of blood T cell repertoires in COVID-19. The table came from immunoSEQ multiplex PCR; TCRdb's copy has only in-frame clones and leaves some out. The repertoire holds 350,000 to 400,000 clones, with 80% to 95% as singletons. The sequencing input was PBMCs or T cells enriched from blood (not recorded which). All receptors come from a woman between 40 and 55 years old who had been exposed to COVID-19. Both conserved end residues are part of each CDR3. A D gene is named only where the DNA matches it firmly. Clone size is stated in some rows and not others, as once, few, many or a class when expanded.

d_call,j_call,cdr3_length,v_call,clone_size,cdr3_aa,cdr3_nt
NA,TRBJ2-1,15,TRBV5-1,NA,CASSLFGTGGNEQFF,TGCGCCAGCAGCTTGTTCGGTACCGGAGGAAATGAGCAGTTCTTC
TRBD1,TRBJ1-1,14,TRBV29-1,NA,CSVEDRQGNTEAFF,TGCAGCGTTGAAGATCGACAGGGGAACACTGAAGCTTTCTTT
NA,TRBJ1-5,16,TRBV7-8,NA,CASSVTGLGSNQPQHF,TGTGCCAGCAGCGTGACAGGTCTTGGGAGCAATCAGCCCCAGCATTTT
NA,TRBJ2-1,15,TRBV5-4,NA,CASSSIGSLGNEQFF,TGTGCCAGCAGCTCGATTGGGAGTCTTGGTAATGAGCAGTTCTTC
TRBD1,TRBJ1-2,14,TRBV6-5,NA,CASGGQGRSGGYTF,TGTGCCAGCGGAGGACAGGGCCGATCGGGTGGCTACACCTTC
TRBD2,TRBJ2-1,15,TRBV7-3,once,CASSSYGTSGNEQFF,TGTGCCAGCAGCTCTTACGGGACTAGCGGCAATGAGCAGTTCTTC
TRBD1,TRBJ1-6,14,TRBV19,NA,CASSTDRVNSPLHF,TGTGCCAGTAGTACGGACAGGGTTAATTCACCCCTCCACTTT
TRBD1,TRBJ1-5,18,TRBV6-2/TRBV6-3,once,CASSDRRDRQHLNQPQHF,TGTGCCAGCAGTGACCGTAGGGACAGGCAACATCTCAATCAGCCCCAGCATTTT
NA,TRBJ1-1,12,TRBV2,NA,CASRGRNTEAFF,TGTGCCAGCAGGGGGAGGAACACTGAAGCTTTCTTT
NA,TRBJ1-1,13,TRBV6-4,few,CASSEYYGAEAFF,TGTGCCAGCAGTGAGTATTATGGAGCTGAAGCTTTCTTT
NA,TRBJ1-2,12,TRBV25-1,NA,CASSGGSYGYTF,TGTGCCAGCAGTGGAGGGAGCTATGGCTACACCTTC
NA,TRBJ2-3,18,TRBV24-1,NA,CATSGRPPPGQTTDTQYF,TGTGCCACCAGTGGTCGGCCCCCTCCCGGACAGACCACAGATACGCAGTATTTT
NA,TRBJ1-5,13,TRBV2,NA,CASSAHGDQPQHF,TGTGCCAGCAGTGCCCACGGGGATCAGCCCCAGCATTTT
NA,TRBJ1-2,11,TRBV7-9,NA,CASSSNYGYTF,TGTGCCAGCAGCTCAAACTATGGCTACACCTTC
TRBD2,TRBJ2-5,16,TRBV7-9,NA,CASSSPKAGGWETQYF,TGTGCCAGCAGCTCTCCTAAAGCGGGGGGTTGGGAGACCCAGTACTTC
NA,TRBJ1-1,14,TRBV18,NA,CASSPDRSIPGAFF,TGTGCCAGCTCACCTGATCGTAGTATACCGGGGGCTTTCTTT
NA,TRBJ2-7,12,TRBV14,NA,CASSQVHYEQYF,TGTGCCAGCAGCCAAGTCCACTACGAGCAGTACTTC
TRBD1,TRBJ1-6,17,TRBV7-8,NA,CASSFRTGSSYNSPLHF,TGTGCCAGCAGCTTCCGGACAGGGAGCTCCTATAATTCACCCCTCCACTTT
NA,TRBJ1-1,14,TRBV5-1,NA,CASSLEGRNTEAFF,TGCGCCAGCAGCTTGGAGGGGCGGAACACTGAAGCTTTCTTT
TRBD1,TRBJ1-2,14,TRBV27,NA,CASSSQGATYGYTF,TGTGCCAGCAGTTCACAGGGGGCGACCTATGGCTACACCTTC
TRBD2,TRBJ2-3,16,TRBV5-1,NA,CASSILAGAKADTQYF,TGCGCCAGCAGCATTCTAGCGGGGGCGAAGGCAGATACGCAGTATTTT
NA,TRBJ1-2,14,TRBV3-1/TRBV3-2,NA,CASSPDGGNYGYTF,TGTGCCAGCAGCCCAGATGGCGGGAACTATGGCTACACCTTC
NA,TRBJ1-2,12,TRBV2,NA,CASWGRSYGYTF,TGTGCCAGCTGGGGGAGGTCCTATGGCTACACCTTC
TRBD2,TRBJ2-1,16,TRBV15,NA,CATSSIAGVRNDEQFF,TGTGCCACCAGCAGTATAGCGGGAGTCCGTAATGATGAGCAGTTCTTC
NA,TRBJ1-2,11,TRBV12-3/TRBV12-4,NA,CASSALGGYTF,TGTGCCAGCAGTGCACTCGGGGGCTACACCTTC
NA,TRBJ1-1,12,TRBV29-1,NA,CSVEGQTLGAFF,TGCAGCGTTGAAGGACAGACTCTAGGAGCTTTCTTT
TRBD1,TRBJ1-2,16,TRBV18,once,CASSPPGQGFDYGYTF,TGTGCCAGCTCACCACCGGGACAGGGATTTGACTATGGCTACACCTTC
NA,TRBJ1-1,14,TRBV6-5,NA,CASSRQDGRTEAFF,TGTGCCAGCAGTCGACAGGACGGGAGGACTGAAGCTTTCTTT
NA,TRBJ2-5,13,TRBV18,NA,CASSPRGGETQYF,TGTGCCAGCTCACCAAGAGGGGGAGAGACCCAGTACTTC
TRBD2,TRBJ2-7,14,TRBV2,NA,CASQNGGYSYEQYF,TGTGCCAGCCAGAACGGGGGGTACTCCTACGAGCAGTACTTC
TRBD1,TRBJ1-2,14,TRBV11-3,NA,CASSPTGRPYGYTF,TGTGCCAGCAGCCCGACAGGGAGGCCCTATGGCTACACCTTC
NA,TRBJ1-2,13,TRBV7-8,NA,CASSPTTVYGYTF,TGTGCCAGCAGCCCAACGACAGTTTATGGCTACACCTTC
TRBD2,TRBJ2-1,16,TRBV6-5,NA,CASSSISGRSYNEQFF,TGTGCCAGCAGTTCGATTAGCGGGAGATCGTACAATGAGCAGTTCTTC
NA,TRBJ2-2,15,TRBV10-1,NA,CASSESYSFTGELFF,TGCGCCAGCAGTGAGTCGTACAGCTTTACCGGGGAGCTGTTTTTT
NA,TRBJ1-2,12,TRBV2,NA,CASSGSLYGYTF,TGTGCCAGCAGTGGTTCCCTTTATGGCTACACCTTC